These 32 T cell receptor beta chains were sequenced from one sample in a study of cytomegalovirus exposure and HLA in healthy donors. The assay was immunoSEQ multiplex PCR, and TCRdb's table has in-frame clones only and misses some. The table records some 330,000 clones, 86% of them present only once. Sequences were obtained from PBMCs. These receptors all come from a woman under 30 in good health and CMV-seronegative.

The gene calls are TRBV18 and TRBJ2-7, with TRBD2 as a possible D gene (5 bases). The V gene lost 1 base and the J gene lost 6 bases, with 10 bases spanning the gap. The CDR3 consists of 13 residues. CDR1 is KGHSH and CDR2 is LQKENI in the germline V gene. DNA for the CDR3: TGTGCCAGCTCACCACTCCCCGGAGGCGAGCAGTACTTC. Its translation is CASSPLPGGEQYF.

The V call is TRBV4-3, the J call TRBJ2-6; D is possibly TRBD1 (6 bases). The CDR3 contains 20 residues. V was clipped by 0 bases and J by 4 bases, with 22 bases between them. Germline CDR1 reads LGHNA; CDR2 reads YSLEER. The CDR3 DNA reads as TGCGCCAGCAGCCAAGAGATGATGCAGGGGATATTGGGCGGGGCCAACGTCCTGACTTTC. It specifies CASSQEMMQGILGGANVLTF.

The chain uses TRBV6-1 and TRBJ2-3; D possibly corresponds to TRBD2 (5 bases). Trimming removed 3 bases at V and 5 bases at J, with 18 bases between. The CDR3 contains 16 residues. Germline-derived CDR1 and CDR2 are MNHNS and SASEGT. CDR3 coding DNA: TGTGCCAGCAGTGAGCGGGTGGGATCCGTCCAAGATACGCAGTATTTT. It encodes CASSERVGSVQDTQYF.

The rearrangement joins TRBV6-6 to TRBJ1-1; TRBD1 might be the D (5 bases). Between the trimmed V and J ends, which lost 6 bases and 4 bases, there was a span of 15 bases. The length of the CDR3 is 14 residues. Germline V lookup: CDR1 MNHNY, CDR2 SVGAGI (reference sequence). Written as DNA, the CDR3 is TGTGCCAGCAGGACCGGGGAGGGGAGCACTGAAGCTTTCTTT. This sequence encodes CASRTGEGSTEAFF.

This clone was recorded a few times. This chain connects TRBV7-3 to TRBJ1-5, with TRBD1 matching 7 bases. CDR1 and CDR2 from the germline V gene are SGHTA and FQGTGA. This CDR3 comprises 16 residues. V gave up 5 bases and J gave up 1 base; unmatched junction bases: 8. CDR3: CASSEPRQGSNQPQHF. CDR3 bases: TGTGCCAGCAGCGAACCTCGACAGGGAAGCAATCAGCCCCAGCATTTT.

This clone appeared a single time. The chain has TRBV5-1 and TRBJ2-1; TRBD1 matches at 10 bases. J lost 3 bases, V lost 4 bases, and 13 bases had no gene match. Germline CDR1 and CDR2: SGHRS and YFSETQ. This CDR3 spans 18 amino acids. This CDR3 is CASSLPRGTGEGYNEQFF. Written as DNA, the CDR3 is TGCGCCAGCAGCCTCCCCCGGGGGACAGGGGAAGGCTACAATGAGCAGTTCTTC.

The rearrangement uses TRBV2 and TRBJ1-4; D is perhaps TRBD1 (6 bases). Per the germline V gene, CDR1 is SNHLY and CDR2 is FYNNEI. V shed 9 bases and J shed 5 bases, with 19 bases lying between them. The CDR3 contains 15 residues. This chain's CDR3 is CASENPTGRNEKLFF. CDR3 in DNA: TGTGCCAGTGAAAACCCGACAGGACGCAATGAAAAACTGTTTTTT.

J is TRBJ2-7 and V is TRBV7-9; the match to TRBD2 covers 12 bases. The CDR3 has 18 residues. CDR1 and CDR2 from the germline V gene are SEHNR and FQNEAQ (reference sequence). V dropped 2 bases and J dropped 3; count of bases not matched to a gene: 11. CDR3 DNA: TGTGCCAGCAGCTTACCCCCGGATCGACTAGCGGGAGACTACGAGCAGTACTTC. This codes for CASSLPPDRLAGDYEQYF.

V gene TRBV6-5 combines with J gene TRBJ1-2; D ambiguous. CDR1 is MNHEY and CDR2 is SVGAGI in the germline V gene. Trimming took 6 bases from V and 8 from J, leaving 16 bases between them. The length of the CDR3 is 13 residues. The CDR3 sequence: CASSPTLTRGYTF. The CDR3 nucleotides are TGTGCCAGCAGCCCAACCTTGACGCGGGGCTACACCTTC.

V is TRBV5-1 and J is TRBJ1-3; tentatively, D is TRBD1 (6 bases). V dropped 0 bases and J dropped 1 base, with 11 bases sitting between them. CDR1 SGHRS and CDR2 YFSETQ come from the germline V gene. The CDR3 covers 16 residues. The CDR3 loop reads CASSLGNQGSGNTIYF. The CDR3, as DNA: TGCGCCAGCAGCTTGGGTAACCAGGGGTCTGGAAACACCATATATTTT. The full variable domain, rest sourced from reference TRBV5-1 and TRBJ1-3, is KAGVTQTPRYLIKTRGQQVTLSCSPISGHRSVSWYQQTPGQGLQFLFEYFSETQRNKGNFPGRFSGRQFSNSRSEMNVSTLELGDSALYLCASSLGNQGSGNTIYFGEGSWLTVV.

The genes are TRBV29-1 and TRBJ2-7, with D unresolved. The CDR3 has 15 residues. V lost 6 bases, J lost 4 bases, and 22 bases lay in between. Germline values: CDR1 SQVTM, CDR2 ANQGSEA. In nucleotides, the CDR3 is TGCAGCGTCAACAATGACAAAAACGGTGTATACGAGCAGTACTTC. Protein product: CSVNNDKNGVYEQYF.

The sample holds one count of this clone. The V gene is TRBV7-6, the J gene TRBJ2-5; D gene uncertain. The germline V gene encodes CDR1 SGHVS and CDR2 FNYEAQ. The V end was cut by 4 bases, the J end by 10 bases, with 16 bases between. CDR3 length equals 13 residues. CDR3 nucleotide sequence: TGTGCCAGCAGCTGGCAATCCGGAGCGCTCCAGTACTTC. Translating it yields CASSWQSGALQYF.

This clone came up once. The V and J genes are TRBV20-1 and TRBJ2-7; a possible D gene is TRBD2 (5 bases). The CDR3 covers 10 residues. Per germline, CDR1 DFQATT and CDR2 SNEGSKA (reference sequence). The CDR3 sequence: CRSGTYEQYF. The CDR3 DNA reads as TGCAGATCCGGGACCTACGAGCAGTACTTC.

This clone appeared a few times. CDR3 sequence reads: CASSRAGTASGNTIYF. CDR3 nucleotide sequence: TGTGCCAGCAGCAGAGCCGGGACAGCCTCTGGAAACACCATATATTTT. This rearrangement joins TRBV9 to TRBJ1-3; 7 bases match TRBD1. V dropped 4 bases and J dropped 0; count of bases not matched to a gene: 7. The CDR3 length is 16 residues. The germline V gene encodes CDR1 SGDLS and CDR2 YYNGEE.

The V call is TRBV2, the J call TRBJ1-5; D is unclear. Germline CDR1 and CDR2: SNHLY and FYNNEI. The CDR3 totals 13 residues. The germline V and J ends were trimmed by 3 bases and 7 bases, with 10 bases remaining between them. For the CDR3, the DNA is TGTGCCAGCAGTGAGGTCCTAACCCAGCCCCAGCATTTT. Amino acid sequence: CASSEVLTQPQHF.

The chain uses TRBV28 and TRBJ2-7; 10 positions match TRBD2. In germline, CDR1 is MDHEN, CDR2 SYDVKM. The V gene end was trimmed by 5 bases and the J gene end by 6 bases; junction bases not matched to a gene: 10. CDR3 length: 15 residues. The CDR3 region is CASSTSGKGSGEQYF. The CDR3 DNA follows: TGTGCCAGCAGTACTAGCGGGAAAGGGTCGGGCGAGCAGTACTTC.

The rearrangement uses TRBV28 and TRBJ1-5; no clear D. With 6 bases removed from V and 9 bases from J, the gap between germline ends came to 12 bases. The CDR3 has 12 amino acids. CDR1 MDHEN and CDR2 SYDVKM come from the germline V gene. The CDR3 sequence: CASSPGGRPQHF. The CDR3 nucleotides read TGTGCCAGCAGCCCAGGAGGCCGGCCCCAGCATTTT.

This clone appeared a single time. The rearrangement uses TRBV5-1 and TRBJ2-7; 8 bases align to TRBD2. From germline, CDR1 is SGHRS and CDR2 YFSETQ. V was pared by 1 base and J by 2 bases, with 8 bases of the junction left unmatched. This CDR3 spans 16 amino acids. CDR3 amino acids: CASSLNSPGGTYEQYF. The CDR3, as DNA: TGCGCCAGCAGCTTGAATAGTCCGGGAGGGACCTACGAGCAGTACTTC. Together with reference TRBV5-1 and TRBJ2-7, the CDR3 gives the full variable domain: KAGVTQTPRYLIKTRGQQVTLSCSPISGHRSVSWYQQTPGQGLQFLFEYFSETQRNKGNFPGRFSGRQFSNSRSEMNVSTLELGDSALYLCASSLNSPGGTYEQYFGPGTRLTVT.

In DNA, the CDR3 is TGTGCCAGCAGTTACGGACGGACAACTGAAGCTTTCTTT. Translation gives CASSYGRTTEAFF. The chain uses TRBV6-5 and TRBJ1-1; tentative D call: TRBD1 (5 bases). CDR3 size: 13 residues. The germline CDR1 and CDR2 sequences are MNHEY and SVGAGI. Between the trimmed V and J ends, which lost 2 bases and 5 bases, there was a span of 9 bases.

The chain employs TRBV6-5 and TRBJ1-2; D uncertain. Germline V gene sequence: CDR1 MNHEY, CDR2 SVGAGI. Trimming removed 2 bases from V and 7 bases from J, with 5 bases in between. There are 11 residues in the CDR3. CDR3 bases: TGTGCCAGCAGTTACGGCCGTGGCTACACCTTC. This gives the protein CASSYGRGYTF.

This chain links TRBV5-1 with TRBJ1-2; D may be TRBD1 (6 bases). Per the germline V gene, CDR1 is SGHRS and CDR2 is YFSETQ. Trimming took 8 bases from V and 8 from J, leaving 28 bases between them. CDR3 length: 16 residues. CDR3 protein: CASKPDSTTSLMGYTF. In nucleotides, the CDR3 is TGCGCCAGTAAACCGGACAGCACTACATCTCTTATGGGCTACACCTTC. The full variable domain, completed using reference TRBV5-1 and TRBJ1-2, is KAGVTQTPRYLIKTRGQQVTLSCSPISGHRSVSWYQQTPGQGLQFLFEYFSETQRNKGNFPGRFSGRQFSNSRSEMNVSTLELGDSALYLCASKPDSTTSLMGYTFGSGTRLTVV.

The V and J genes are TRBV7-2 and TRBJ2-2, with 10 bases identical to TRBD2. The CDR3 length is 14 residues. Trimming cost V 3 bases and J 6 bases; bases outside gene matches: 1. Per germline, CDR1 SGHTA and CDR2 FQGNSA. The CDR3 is CASSLGTSAGELFF. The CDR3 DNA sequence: TGTGCCAGCAGCTTGGGGACTAGCGCCGGGGAGCTGTTTTTT.

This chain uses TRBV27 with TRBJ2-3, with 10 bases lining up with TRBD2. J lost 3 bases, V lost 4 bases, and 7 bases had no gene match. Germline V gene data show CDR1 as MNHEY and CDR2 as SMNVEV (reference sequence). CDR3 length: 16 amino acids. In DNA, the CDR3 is TGTGCCAGCAGTTCCCTACTAGCGGGAACTACAGATACGCAGTATTTT. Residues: CASSSLLAGTTDTQYF.

CDR3 in DNA: TGCGCCAGCAGCCAAGTACGGCAGGGGGGTGAGCAGTTCTTC. Protein sequence: CASSQVRQGGEQFF. The chain links TRBV4-1 to TRBJ2-1; TRBD1 might be the D (7 bases). The CDR3 loop spans 14 amino acids. Germline V gene data show CDR1 as MGHRA and CDR2 as YSYEKL. Trimming removed 1 base from V and 9 bases from J, with 13 bases in between.

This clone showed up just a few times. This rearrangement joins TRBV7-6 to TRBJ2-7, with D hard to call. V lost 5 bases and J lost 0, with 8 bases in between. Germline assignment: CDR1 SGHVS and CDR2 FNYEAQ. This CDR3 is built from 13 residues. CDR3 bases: TGTGCCAGCAGCCCCCTCCCCTCCTACGAGCAGTACTTC. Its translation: CASSPLPSYEQYF.

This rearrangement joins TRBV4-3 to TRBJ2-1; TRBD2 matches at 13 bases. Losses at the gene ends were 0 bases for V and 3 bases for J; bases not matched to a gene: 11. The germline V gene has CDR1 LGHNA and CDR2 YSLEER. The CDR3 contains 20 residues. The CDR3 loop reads CASSQDLGTSGKWGYNEQFF. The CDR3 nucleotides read TGCGCCAGCAGCCAAGATCTAGGGACTAGCGGGAAATGGGGCTACAATGAGCAGTTCTTC.

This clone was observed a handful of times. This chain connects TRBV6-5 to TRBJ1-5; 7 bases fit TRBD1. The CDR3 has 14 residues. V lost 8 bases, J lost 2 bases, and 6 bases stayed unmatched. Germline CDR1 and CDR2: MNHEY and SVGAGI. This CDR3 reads CASWGQGGNQPQHF. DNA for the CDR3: TGTGCCAGCTGGGGGCAGGGGGGCAATCAGCCCCAGCATTTT.

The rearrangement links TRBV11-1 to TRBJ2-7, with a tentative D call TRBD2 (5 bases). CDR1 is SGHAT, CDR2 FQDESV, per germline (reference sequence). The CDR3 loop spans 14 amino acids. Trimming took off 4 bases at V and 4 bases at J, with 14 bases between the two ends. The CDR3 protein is CASSSGVVEYEQYF. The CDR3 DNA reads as TGTGCCAGCAGCTCCGGGGTTGTCGAGTACGAGCAGTACTTC.

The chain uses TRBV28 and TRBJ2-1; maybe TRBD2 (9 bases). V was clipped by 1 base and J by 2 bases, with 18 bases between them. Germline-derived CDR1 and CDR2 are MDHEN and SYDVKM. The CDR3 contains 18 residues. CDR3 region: CASSLSQGAGGPYNEQFF. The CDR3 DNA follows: TGTGCCAGCAGTTTATCCCAGGGGGCGGGAGGGCCCTACAATGAGCAGTTCTTC. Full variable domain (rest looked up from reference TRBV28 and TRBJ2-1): DVKVTQSSRYLVKRTGEKVFLECVQDMDHENMFWYRQDPGLGLRLIYFSYDVKMKEKGDIPEGYSVSREKKERFSLILESASTNQTSMYLCASSLSQGAGGPYNEQFFGPGTRLTVL.

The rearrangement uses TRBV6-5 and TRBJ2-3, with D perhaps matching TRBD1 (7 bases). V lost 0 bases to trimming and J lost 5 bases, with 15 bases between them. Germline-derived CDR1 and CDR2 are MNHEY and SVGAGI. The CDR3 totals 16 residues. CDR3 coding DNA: TGTGCCAGCAGTTACTCGGGGGGACAGCCAAGAGATACGCAGTATTTT. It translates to CASSYSGGQPRDTQYF.

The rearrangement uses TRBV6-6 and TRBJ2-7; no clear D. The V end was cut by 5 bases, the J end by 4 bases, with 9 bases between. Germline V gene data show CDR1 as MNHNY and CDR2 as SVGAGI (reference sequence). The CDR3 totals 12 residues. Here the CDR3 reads CASSTVPYEQYF. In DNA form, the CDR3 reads TGTGCCAGCAGTACGGTTCCTTACGAGCAGTACTTC.

The CDR3: CASSLNPSGDTQYF. For the CDR3, the DNA is TGTGCCAGCAGCTTAAACCCTTCCGGAGATACGCAGTATTTT. The rearrangement uses TRBV7-3 and TRBJ2-3, with unresolved D. Germline V gene sequence: CDR1 SGHTA, CDR2 FQGTGA. The CDR3 consists of 14 residues. Trimming stripped 1 base from V and 5 bases from J, with 10 bases between. Full variable domain (missing parts from reference TRBV7-3 and TRBJ2-3): GAGVSQTPSNKVTEKGKYVELRCDPISGHTALYWYRQSLGQGPEFLIYFQGTGAADDSGLPNDRFFAVRPEGSVSTLKIQRTERGDSAVYLCASSLNPSGDTQYFGPGTRLTVL.